This TCR beta chain originates from a study of T cells in Graves' hyperthyroidism and ophthalmopathy. There are 12 residues in the CDR3. The V gene's germline CDR1 is MNHNS and CDR2 SASEGT. With 6 bases clipped from V and 5 bases from J, the junction kept 4 bases outside the gene matches. Study-wide results and caveats: Ophthalmopathy onset followed model prediction by a median around 6.9 months.

To note about this clonotype: The antigen is undetermined.

RNA transcripts yielded amplified TCR beta CDR3 regions. HTBI primers were employed in a first-round RT-PCR of the TCR CDR3. From the multiplex PCR reads, TCRdb called clonotypes with MiXCR, one entry per CDR3 protein. In the table there are around 350,000 distinct CDR3 sequences, about a fifth of which are singletons. Subjects aged 18 to 65 presented with newly diagnosed hyperthyroidism of less than 2 months' duration. Investigators excluded patients with uncontrolled infection, other autoimmune disease, pregnancy or lactation. The origin of this receptor is a woman younger than 30 with Graves' hyperthyroidism. This chain uses TRBV6-1 with TRBJ2-7; TRBD2 matches at 7 bases. The specimen was blood. CDR3 sequence (DNA): TGTGCCAGCAGCGGGGGGATCAACGAGCAGTACTTC. Its translation: CASSGGINEQYF.